This T cell receptor beta chain was retrieved from a study of shared clonotypes between healthy human individuals. Regarding the study as a whole: Tissues were not sampled, only blood, and their repertoires likely differ. Sharing across four donors was highest in naive CD4 (roughly 5%) and lowest in memory CD8 (roughly 0.4%).

Germline V CDR1 and CDR2: SEHNR, FQNEAQ (reference sequence). The CDR3 spans 14 residues. Trimming took off 7 bases at V and 5 bases at J, with 17 bases between the two ends. With respect to this clone: Its antigen remains unidentified.

Free of recent acute infections or vaccinations, the donors were healthy HIV-negative adults. The protocol was immunoSEQ multiplex PCR, while the TCRdb copy is restricted to in-frame clones and leaves out a portion. The data show 2 million to 2.5 million clones, approximately 96% seen once. The TCR sequence derives from a man aged 18 to 30 in good health. The sample comprised naive CD4+ T cells sorted from blood. The subset denotes: CD45RA+ positively selected. The chain carries TRBV7-9 and TRBJ2-5; D is possibly TRBD1 (6 bases). The CDR3 region is CASIRGTPWETQYF. The CDR3 bases are TGTGCCAGCATAAGAGGGACACCTTGGGAGACCCAGTACTTC.